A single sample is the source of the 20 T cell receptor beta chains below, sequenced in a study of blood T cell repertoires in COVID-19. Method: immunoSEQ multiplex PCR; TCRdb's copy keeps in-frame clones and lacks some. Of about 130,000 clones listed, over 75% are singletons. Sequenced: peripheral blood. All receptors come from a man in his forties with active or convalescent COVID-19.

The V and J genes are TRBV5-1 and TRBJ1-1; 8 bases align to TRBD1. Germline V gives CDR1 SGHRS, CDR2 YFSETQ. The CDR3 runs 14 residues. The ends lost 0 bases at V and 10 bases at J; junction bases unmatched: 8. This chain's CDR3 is CASSLAGGDRGAFF. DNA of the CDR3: TGCGCCAGCAGCTTGGCCGGGGGCGACAGGGGAGCTTTCTTT.

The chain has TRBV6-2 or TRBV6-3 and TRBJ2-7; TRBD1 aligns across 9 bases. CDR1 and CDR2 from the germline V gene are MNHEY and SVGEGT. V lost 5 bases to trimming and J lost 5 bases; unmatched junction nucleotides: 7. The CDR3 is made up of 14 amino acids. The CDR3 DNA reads TGTGCCAGCAGTCCGCCGGGACAGGGCCACGAGCAGTACTTC. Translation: CASSPPGQGHEQYF.

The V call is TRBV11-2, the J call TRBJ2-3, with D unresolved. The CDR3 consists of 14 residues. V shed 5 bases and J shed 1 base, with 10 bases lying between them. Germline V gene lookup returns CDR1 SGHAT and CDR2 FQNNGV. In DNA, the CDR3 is TGTGCCAGCAGCCCGCAGGTGGGCACAGATACGCAGTATTTT. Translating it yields CASSPQVGTDTQYF. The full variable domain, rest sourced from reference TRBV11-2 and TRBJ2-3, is EAGVAQSPRYKIIEKRQSVAFWCNPISGHATLYWYQQILGQGPKLLIQFQNNGVVDDSQLPKDRFSAERLKGVDSTLKIQPAKLEDSAVYLCASSPQVGTDTQYFGPGTRLTVL.

The CDR3 loop reads CASSKTRRGRGNGYTF. The CDR3 nucleotides read TGTGCCAGCAGCAAAACGCGCAGGGGGCGGGGTAATGGCTACACCTTC. V usage is TRBV21-1 and J usage is TRBJ1-2; the DNA was not compared with TRBD1, the D call given in the table. TRBV21-1 is termed a pseudogene. This CDR3 contains 16 residues.

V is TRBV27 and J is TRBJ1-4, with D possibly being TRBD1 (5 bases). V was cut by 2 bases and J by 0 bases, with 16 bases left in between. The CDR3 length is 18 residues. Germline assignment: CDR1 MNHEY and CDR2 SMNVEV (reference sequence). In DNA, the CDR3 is TGTGCCAGCAGTTTAAGATTTGACAGCTTAGCAACTAATGAAAAACTGTTTTTT. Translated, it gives CASSLRFDSLATNEKLFF.

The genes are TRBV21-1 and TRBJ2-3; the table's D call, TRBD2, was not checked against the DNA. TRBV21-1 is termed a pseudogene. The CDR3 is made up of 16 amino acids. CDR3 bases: TGTGCCAGCAGCAAAGCGCTAAAGCGTGATACAGATACGCAGTATTTT. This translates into CASSKALKRDTDTQYF.

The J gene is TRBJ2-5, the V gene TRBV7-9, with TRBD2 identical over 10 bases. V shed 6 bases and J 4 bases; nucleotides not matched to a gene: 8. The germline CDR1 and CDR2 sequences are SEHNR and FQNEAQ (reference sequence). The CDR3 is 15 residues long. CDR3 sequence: CASSRAGGPAETQYF. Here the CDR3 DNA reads TGTGCCAGCAGTCGAGCGGGGGGGCCAGCAGAGACCCAGTACTTC.

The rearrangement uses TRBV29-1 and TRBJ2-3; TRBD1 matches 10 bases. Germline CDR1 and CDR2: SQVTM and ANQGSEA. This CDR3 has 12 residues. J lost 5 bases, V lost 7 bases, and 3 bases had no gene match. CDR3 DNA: TGCAGCGCTGACAGGGGGCAAGATACGCAGTATTTT. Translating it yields CSADRGQDTQYF.

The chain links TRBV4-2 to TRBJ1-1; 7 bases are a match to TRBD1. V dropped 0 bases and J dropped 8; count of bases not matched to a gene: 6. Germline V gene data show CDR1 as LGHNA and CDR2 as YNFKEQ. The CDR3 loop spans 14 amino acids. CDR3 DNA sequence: TGTGCCAGCAGCCAAGAAAGGGACAGACCAGAAGCTTTCTTT. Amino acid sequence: CASSQERDRPEAFF.

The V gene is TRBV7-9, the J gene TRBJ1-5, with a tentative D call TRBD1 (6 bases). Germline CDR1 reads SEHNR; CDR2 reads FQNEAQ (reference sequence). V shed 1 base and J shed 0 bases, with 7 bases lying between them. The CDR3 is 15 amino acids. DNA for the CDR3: TGTGCCAGCAGCTTAGACAGGGATAGCAATCAGCCCCAGCATTTT. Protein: CASSLDRDSNQPQHF.

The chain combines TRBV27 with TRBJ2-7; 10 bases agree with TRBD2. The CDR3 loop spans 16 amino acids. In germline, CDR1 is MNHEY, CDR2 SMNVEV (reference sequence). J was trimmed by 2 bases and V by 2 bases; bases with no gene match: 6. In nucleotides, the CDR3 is TGTGCCAGCAGTTTAAAGGGGCTAGCGGGGGCCTACGAGCAGTACTTC. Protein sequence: CASSLKGLAGAYEQYF.

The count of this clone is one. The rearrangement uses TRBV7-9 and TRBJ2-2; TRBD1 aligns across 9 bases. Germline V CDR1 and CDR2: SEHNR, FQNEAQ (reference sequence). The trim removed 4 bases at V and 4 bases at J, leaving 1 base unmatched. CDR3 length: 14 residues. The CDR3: CASSSQGATGELFF. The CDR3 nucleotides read TGTGCCAGCAGCTCACAGGGGGCCACCGGGGAGCTGTTTTTT.

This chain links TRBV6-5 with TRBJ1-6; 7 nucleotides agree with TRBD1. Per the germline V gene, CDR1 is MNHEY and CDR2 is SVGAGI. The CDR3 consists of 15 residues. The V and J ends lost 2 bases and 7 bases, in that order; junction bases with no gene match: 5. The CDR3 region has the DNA TGTGCCAGCAGTTACAGGGGACAGATAAATTCACCCCTCCACTTT. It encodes CASSYRGQINSPLHF.

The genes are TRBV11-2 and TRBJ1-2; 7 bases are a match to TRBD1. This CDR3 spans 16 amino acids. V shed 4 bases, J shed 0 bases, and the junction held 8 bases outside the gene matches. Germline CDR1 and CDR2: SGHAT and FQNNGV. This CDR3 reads CASSSRTGGANYGYTF. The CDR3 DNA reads TGTGCCAGCAGCTCCCGGACAGGAGGAGCTAACTATGGCTACACCTTC.

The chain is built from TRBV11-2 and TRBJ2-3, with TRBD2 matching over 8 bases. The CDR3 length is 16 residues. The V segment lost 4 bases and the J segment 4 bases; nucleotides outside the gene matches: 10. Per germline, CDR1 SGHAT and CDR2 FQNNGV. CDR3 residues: CASSSRGAGASDTQYF. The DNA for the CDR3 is TGTGCCAGCAGCTCCCGGGGAGCGGGGGCCTCAGATACGCAGTATTTT.

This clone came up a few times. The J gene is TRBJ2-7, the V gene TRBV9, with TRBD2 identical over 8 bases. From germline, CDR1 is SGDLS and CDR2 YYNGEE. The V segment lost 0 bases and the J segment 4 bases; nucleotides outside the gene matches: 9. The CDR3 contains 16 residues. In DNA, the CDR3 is TGTGCCAGCAGCGTAGACTCCGGGGGGGCCTTTTACGAGCAGTACTTC. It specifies CASSVDSGGAFYEQYF.

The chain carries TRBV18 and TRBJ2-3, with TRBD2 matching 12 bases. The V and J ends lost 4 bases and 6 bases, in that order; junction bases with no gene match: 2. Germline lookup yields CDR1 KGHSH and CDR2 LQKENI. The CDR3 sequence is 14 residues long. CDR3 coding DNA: TGTGCCAGCTCACGGACTAGCGGGGCTGATACGCAGTATTTT. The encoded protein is CASSRTSGADTQYF.

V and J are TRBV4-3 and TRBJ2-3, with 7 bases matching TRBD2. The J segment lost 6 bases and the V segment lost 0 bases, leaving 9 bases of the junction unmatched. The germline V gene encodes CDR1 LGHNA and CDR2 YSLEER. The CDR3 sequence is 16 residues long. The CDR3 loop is CASSQEIAGGGDTQYF. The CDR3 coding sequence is TGCGCCAGCAGCCAAGAGATAGCGGGCGGGGGTGATACGCAGTATTTT.

The CDR3 sequence is CASSSRSRDQQFF. CDR3 coding DNA: TGTGCCAGCAGTTCTAGGTCGCGGGATCAGCAGTTCTTC. The chain couples TRBV12-3 or TRBV12-4 to TRBJ2-1, with TRBD2 as a possible D gene (6 bases). CDR3 length: 13 residues. The V end lost 4 bases, the J end lost 11 bases, and 15 bases lay between the germline ends.

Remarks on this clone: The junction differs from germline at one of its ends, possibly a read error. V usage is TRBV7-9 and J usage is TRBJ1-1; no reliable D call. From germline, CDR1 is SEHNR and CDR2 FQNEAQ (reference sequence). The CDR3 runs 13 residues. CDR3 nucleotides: TGTGCCAGCAGCTTACCGGGAAACACCGAAGCTTTCTTT. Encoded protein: CASSLPGNTEAFF.